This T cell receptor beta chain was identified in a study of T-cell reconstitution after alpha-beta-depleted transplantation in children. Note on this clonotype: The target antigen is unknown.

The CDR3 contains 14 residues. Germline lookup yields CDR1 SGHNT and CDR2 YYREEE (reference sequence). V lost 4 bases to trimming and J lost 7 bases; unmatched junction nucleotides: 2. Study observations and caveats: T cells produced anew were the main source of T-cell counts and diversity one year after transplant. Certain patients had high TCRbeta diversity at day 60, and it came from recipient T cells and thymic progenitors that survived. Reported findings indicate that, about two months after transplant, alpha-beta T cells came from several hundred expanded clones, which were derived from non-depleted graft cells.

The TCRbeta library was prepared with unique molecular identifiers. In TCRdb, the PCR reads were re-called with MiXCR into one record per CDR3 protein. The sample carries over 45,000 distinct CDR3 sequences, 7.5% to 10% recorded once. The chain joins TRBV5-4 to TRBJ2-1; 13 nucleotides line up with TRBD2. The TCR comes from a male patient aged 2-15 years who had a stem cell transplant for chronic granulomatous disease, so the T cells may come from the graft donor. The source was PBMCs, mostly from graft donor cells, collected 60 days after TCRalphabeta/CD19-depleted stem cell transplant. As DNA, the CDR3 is TGTGCCAGCAGCGGGACTAGCGGGATGAATGAGCAGTTCTTC. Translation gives CASSGTSGMNEQFF.